This TCR beta chain appears in the sequencing data of a study of T cells in Graves' hyperthyroidism and ophthalmopathy. Findings and caveats of the study: Through a model of 13 V-J features, ophthalmopathy was separated from stable hyperthyroidism. Appearing also in blood were most of the thyroid clonotypes expanded above 0.001.

Newly diagnosed hyperthyroidism, duration under 2 months, in patients aged 18 to 65. The study excluded patients with uncontrolled infection, other autoimmune disease, pregnancy or lactation. This clonotype showed up many times. Its antigen is unknown. Researchers took RNA transcripts and amplified the TCR beta CDR3 regions from them. In the first-round RT-PCR of the TCR CDR3, the HTBI primer set was used. Using its own MiXCR run on the multiplex PCR reads, TCRdb lists one record per CDR3 protein. This table holds over 300,000 distinct CDR3 sequences, over 11% found once. CDR3 length: 16 residues. Germline values: CDR1 MDHEN, CDR2 SYDVKM. V was pared by 1 base and J by 3 bases, with 6 bases of the junction left unmatched.

Source material: blood. The receptor comes from a woman aged 60-70 years with Graves' hyperthyroidism. The chain couples TRBV28 to TRBJ2-1, with 7 bases aligning to TRBD2. CDR3 loop: CASSLSASGSYNEQFF. For the CDR3, the DNA is TGTGCCAGCAGTTTATCGGCTAGCGGAAGCTACAATGAGCAGTTCTTC.